The T cell receptor (beta chain) under discussion was sequenced for a study of blood T cell repertoires in COVID-19. Study details: Collection of acute and convalescent COVID-19 samples took place in the United States, Italy and Spain.

As originally analysed: Reference gene primer amplification in the assay estimated nucleated cell counts. Profiled with immunoSEQ multiplex PCR; TCRdb holds only in-frame clones, not every one. The V and J calls and clone size were taken over from that table, and D and trimming were inferred from the DNA. Of approximately 210,000 clones listed, 82% are singletons. The CDR3 is 16 residues long. Looked up from germline, CDR1 is MNHNY and CDR2 is SVGAGI (reference sequence). V trimming: 6 bases; J trimming: 7 bases; junction bases outside the gene matches: 9. This chain uses TRBV6-6 with TRBJ2-2; 12 bases align to TRBD2. The TCR was taken from a woman aged 40-49 years with acute or convalescent COVID-19. Sequenced material: peripheral blood. CDR3 loop: CASSQTSGRRGGELFF. CDR3 in DNA: TGTGCCAGCAGCCAAACTAGCGGGAGGCGTGGCGGGGAGCTGTTTTTT.